This T cell receptor (beta chain) was obtained from a study of blood T cell repertoires in COVID-19. Across the whole study: COVID-19 samples from acute and convalescent phases originated in the United States, Italy and Spain. T cells, B-cell-depleted T cells, or PBMCs provided the cDNA or gDNA that served as material.

The CDR3 extends over 14 amino acids. V gave up 2 bases and J gave up 5 bases, with 15 bases separating them. The germline gives CDR1 SQVTM, CDR2 ANQGSEA. Authors' methods: Counts of nucleated cells, estimated from reference gene primer amplification, were obtained. The data were produced by immunoSEQ multiplex PCR, yet TCRdb's version contains in-frame clones alone and is incomplete. D and trimming come from the DNA, and the V and J calls and clone size come from that table. This table holds tens of thousands of clones, approximately 83% found once. This clone was seen only once. This TCR was recovered from a man aged 65 to 85 with acute or convalescent COVID-19. The J gene is TRBJ1-2, the V gene TRBV29-1; weak D call: TRBD1 (5 bases). The sequencing sample was made of peripheral blood. The CDR3 nucleotides read TGCAGCGTTGAATTCAGGGAGGGCGGGTATGGCTACACCTTC. Translated: CSVEFREGGYGYTF.